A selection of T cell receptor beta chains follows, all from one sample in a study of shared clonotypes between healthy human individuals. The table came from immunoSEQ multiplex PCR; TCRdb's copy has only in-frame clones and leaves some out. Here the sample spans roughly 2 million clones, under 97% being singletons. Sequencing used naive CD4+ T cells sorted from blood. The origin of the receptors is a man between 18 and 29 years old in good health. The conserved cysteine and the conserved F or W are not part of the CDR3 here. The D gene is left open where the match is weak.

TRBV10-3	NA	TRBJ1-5	AISETVGGTQH
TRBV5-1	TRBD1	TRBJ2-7	ASSSTGVEQY
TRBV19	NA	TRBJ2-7	ASSGWGTGEQY
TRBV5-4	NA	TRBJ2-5	ASSFRLAIETQY
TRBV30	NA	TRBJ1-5	AWRGVGGTQPQH
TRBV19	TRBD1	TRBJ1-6	ASSIGTGGSPLH
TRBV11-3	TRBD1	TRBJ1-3	ASSPGQGSTIY
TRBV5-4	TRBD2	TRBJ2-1	ASSLGGTSVDEQF
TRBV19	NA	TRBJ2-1	ASSIGTTEQF
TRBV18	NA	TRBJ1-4	ASSPSTNEKLF
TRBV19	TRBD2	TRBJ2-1	ASRPGGSSYNEQF
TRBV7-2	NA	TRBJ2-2	ASSSLRSSTGELF
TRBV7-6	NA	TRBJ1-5	ASRNPNQPQH
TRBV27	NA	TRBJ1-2	ASSPGAVWVGYT
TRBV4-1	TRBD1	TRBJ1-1	ASSQGIGTGRAEAF
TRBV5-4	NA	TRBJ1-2	ASSPGTDWNYGYT